A single TCR beta chain is shown here with its context. This clone was counted between two and nine times. Its binding antigen is unknown. Qualities for individual bases were not recorded, and no much larger clone is one base off. The data originate from a study of blood T cell repertoires in COVID-19 (dated by TCRdb to the early 2020s). With regard to the full study: Samples covering the acute and convalescent phases of COVID-19 were provided by collaborators in the United States, Italy and Spain. Subjects who had been exposed to COVID-19, were actively infected with it, or had recovered from it provided the deeply sampled blood TCRbeta repertoires that made up the dataset. The repertoires were released in a freely available public database meant as a resource for research on the immune response to SARS-CoV-2. The samples were drawn from the first 160 participants of the ongoing ImmuneRACE study and from about 1,200 subjects provided by 6 global collaborators. A de-identified subject ID, COVID-19 status, age in years and sex were almost always included in the sample metadata. Where available, HLA class I and class II types were obtained from metadata supplied by the sample provider rather than from assay-based typing. The prospective study material was composed of cDNA or gDNA derived from T cells, B-cell-depleted T cells, or PBMCs. Paper-wide results and their limitations: How much clinical and demographic metadata was included differed by source and by participant, and the metadata was provided uncurated.

CDR1 SGHRS and CDR2 YFSETQ are derived from the germline V gene. CDR3 length: 16 amino acids, cysteine to phenylalanine. The CDR3 DNA has 48 bases and is translated from base 1. V ends up 2 bases short and J 3 bases short, with an unmatched junction base count of 5. The immunoSEQ Assay, a bias-controlled multiplex PCR, was used to amplify TCRbeta CDR3 regions from genomic DNA. The original methods were these. Within the assay, amplification of reference gene primers was used to estimate how many nucleated cells each sample contained. Sequence reads were collapsed and filtered to measure the absolute abundance of every unique TCRbeta CDR3 rearrangement. For each sample, productive Simpson clonality was calculated as the square root of Simpson's diversity index over productive rearrangements. What TCRdb holds here is the immuneACCESS table cut down to in-frame rearrangements. Part of the clones is not present; checked against another copy, under half of the missing clones reflect an unresolved V gene, and the others are unexplained. The V and J calls and clone size were taken over from that table, and D and trimming were inferred from the DNA. This sample gives 200,000 to 250,000 clones in total; 90% to 95% of them show up just once. The biggest ten clones account for around 1.2% of the sample.

Collaborating institutions collected whole blood in K2EDTA tubes following their own protocols. For TCRbeta analysis, collaborator samples were shipped as frozen whole blood, as isolated PBMCs, or as DNA extracted from either sample type. The chain links TRBV5-1 with TRBJ2-3, with 11 central nucleotides matching TRBD2. Specimen: peripheral blood. This receptor was taken from a man aged 25-45 years with acute or convalescent COVID-19. The bases are TGCGCCAGCAGCTTCAGGCTAGCGGGAGGAACAGATACGCAGTATTTT. This sequence encodes CASSFRLAGGTDTQYF.